Listed below are T cell receptor beta chains from one sample, sequenced in a study of blood T cell repertoires in COVID-19. The protocol was immunoSEQ multiplex PCR, while the TCRdb copy is restricted to in-frame clones and leaves out a portion. The data show tens of thousands of clones, approximately 86% seen once. Material: peripheral blood. The receptors were sampled from a man in his 70s with acute or convalescent COVID-19. Each CDR3 is given with its conserved first and last residue.

TRBV4-2,CASSQEVASGSSYEQYF
TRBV9,CASSPNSGTGVEQYF
TRBV25-1,CASSGYGGSPLHF
TRBV11-2,CASSLDQGRQNQPQHF
TRBV24-1,CATSGSLQAYNEQFF
TRBV11-2,CASSRRPANYGYTF
TRBV4-1,CASSQENDGGMNTEAFF
TRBV7-8,CASSLVGTEDEKLFF
TRBV6-5,CASRATGSSYNEQFF
TRBV7-2,CASSPRRGPYEQYF
TRBV12-3/TRBV12-4,CASRPTTQETQYF
TRBV3-1/TRBV3-2,CASSHATSGYLTQYF
TRBV7-8,CASSARQLAKNIQYF
TRBV4-2,CASSLPGGTEKLFF
TRBV9,CASSVRQGTDTQYF
TRBV6-5,CAVTGPPPDTQYF
TRBV5-4,CASSQEGARGKNIQYF
TRBV2,CASRTPGEQFF
TRBV28,CASSSGTGGVGNQPQHF
TRBV30,CAWSAGISGNTIYF
TRBV10-1,CASNLGGGTDDEQYF
TRBV28,CASRGELNTEAFF
TRBV7-9,CASRKGVNSDTQYF
TRBV4-3,CASRRDIGPYGYTF
TRBV9,CASSVAYRGTEAFF
TRBV5-1,CASSLGGPTEAFF
TRBV27,CASSQAGGVTGELFF
TRBV5-4,CASSLYGASGAFF
TRBV19,CASSTWTANNEQFF
TRBV5-1,CASSLGQGAWKEQYF
TRBV19,CASSPQDQQPQHF
TRBV6-2/TRBV6-3,CASSYSPGLLYNEQFF
TRBV19,CASSTSLSSPLHF
TRBV30,CAWSSFDRDDGYTF
TRBV7-8,CASRRPGQPLLSNTGELFF
TRBV2,CASREGGAGTGELFF
TRBV6-6,CASSKDRENSPLHF
TRBV6-5,CASSYEGRQPQHF
TRBV2,CASSDQTPLHF
TRBV6-6,CASSYSRKGATYEQYF
TRBV7-8,CASSALPPAGGVGNEQFF
TRBV29-1,CSATGTGYEQYF
TRBV18,CASSPSPPTGGTEAFF
TRBV9,CASSVQGDSYEQYF
TRBV18,CASSNSGAAEQYF
TRBV2,CASRADFYEQYF
TRBV5-6,CASSLVAGGVWGNEQFF
TRBV5-8,CASSLARQPQHF
TRBV7-9,CASSISGSLHEQYF
TRBV10-3,CAISGGTGEGEQYF
TRBV27,CASSLYSPRQGFDYGYTF
TRBV4-1,CASSQEGRYGYTF
TRBV18,CASSLSVNTEAFF
TRBV5-6,CASSQGLARPLSYGYTF
TRBV6-6,CASSYPRDRRITEAFF